This record concerns one T cell receptor beta chain sequence. These data originate in a study of blood T cells in healthy people across ages. From germline, CDR1 is DFQATT and CDR2 SNEGSKA (reference sequence). This CDR3 is built from 14 residues. V was pared by 5 bases and J by 7 bases, with 9 bases of the junction left unmatched. Primers used in a second PCR of about 6 to 12 cycles were a sample-barcoded 5' primer and a J-beta primer mix. Each CDR3 protein is one row after TCRdb ran MiXCR on the 5' RACE reads. This table has 780,000 or so distinct CDR3 sequences, roughly 25% appearing once. These data were likewise used in another study, on T cells of mothers and their children. Per that paper: The donors comprised roughly 6 children and their three healthy Caucasian mothers. All extracted RNA went into cDNA synthesis, around 1.4 ug per 15 ul.

The V call is TRBV20-1, the J call TRBJ1-5, with 9 bases lining up with TRBD1. What was sequenced was blood. The sequence came from a boy between 10 and 17 years old in good health. The CDR3 sequence is CSASSLQGAQPQHF. The CDR3 DNA sequence: TGCAGTGCTTCCTCTCTACAGGGGGCACAGCCCCAGCATTTT.